These 26 T cell receptor beta chains share one sample of origin, sequenced in a study of CD8+ T cells in alopecia areata. Treatment indicated: oral pan-JAK inhibitor, 5-10 mg twice daily. cDNA prepared by RNA extraction and subsequent reverse transcription served as the template for sequencing. Clones were read by immunoSEQ multiplex PCR, and TCRdb kept only the in-frame ones, dropping some. Altogether fewer than 200,000 clones are present, around three fifths being singletons, with the ten largest covering about 12%. Material: CD8+ T cells sorted from blood, obtained at week 24, from a patient treated with tofacitinib. The receptor set was obtained from a human donor with alopecia areata.

J is TRBJ2-5 and V is TRBV6-1, with 11 nucleotides matching TRBD1. J gave up 5 bases and V 7 bases, and 9 bases lay outside the gene matches. The CDR3 is made up of 15 amino acids. CDR1 and CDR2 from the germline V gene are MNHNS and SASEGT. Here the CDR3 DNA reads TGTGCCAGCACCCCAGGACAGGGGGCGAGGGAGACCCAGTACTTC. As protein: CASTPGQGARETQYF.

This clone has ten or more counts. Other DNA sequences in this sample translate to the same CDR3. The chain carries TRBV4-1 and TRBJ2-3; 7 positions agree with TRBD2. The CDR3 consists of 15 residues. J gave up 2 bases and V 5 bases, and 7 bases lay outside the gene matches. The V gene's germline CDR1 is MGHRA and CDR2 YSYEKL. The CDR3 spells CASSSRGENTDTQYF. DNA for the CDR3: TGCGCCAGCAGCTCCCGGGGGGAGAACACAGATACGCAGTATTTT.

This clone was counted only a few times. This chain uses TRBV11-2 with TRBJ2-7; 7 bases fit TRBD1. This CDR3 has 15 amino acids. Trimming at V came to 7 bases and at J to 1 base, leaving 10 bases not matched to a gene. The germline gives CDR1 SGHAT, CDR2 FQNNGV. The CDR3 loop is CASTGAETGSYEQYF. CDR3 DNA: TGTGCCAGCACCGGGGCGGAGACAGGGTCCTACGAGCAGTACTTC.

This rearrangement joins TRBV11-2 to TRBJ2-5; 7 bases map to TRBD2. The CDR3 totals 17 residues. V shed 4 bases and J 2 bases; nucleotides not matched to a gene: 13. Germline V gives CDR1 SGHAT, CDR2 FQNNGV. The CDR3 protein is CASSSILRSGRQETQYF. CDR3 DNA: TGTGCCAGCAGCTCCATCCTACGTAGCGGGCGGCAAGAGACCCAGTACTTC.

The chain has TRBV30 and TRBJ1-1; a possible D gene is TRBD1 (5 bases). V lost 4 bases and J 1 base, leaving 13 bases between the germline ends. In germline, CDR1 is GTSNPN, CDR2 SVGIG (reference sequence). The CDR3 length is 14 residues. CDR3 loop: CAWTGRHRNTEAFF. As DNA, the CDR3 is TGTGCCTGGACAGGGCGGCATCGGAACACTGAAGCTTTCTTT.

The chain couples TRBV14 to TRBJ2-5, with a possible D match to TRBD1 (5 bases). The germline CDR1 and CDR2 sequences are SGHDN and FVKESK. Trimming stripped 4 bases from V and 2 bases from J, with 11 bases between. The CDR3 runs to 14 residues. This CDR3 reads CASSPKTAQETQYF. Written as DNA, the CDR3 is TGTGCCAGCAGCCCTAAGACAGCACAAGAGACCCAGTACTTC.

There are a few counts of this clone. The gene calls are TRBV13 and TRBJ2-7, with 7 bases lining up with TRBD1. Germline CDR1 PRHDT, CDR2 FYEKMQ (reference sequence). The CDR3 length is 14 residues. The V and J ends lost 4 bases and 0 bases, in that order; junction bases with no gene match: 3. CDR3 region: CASSSWDSSYEQYF. The CDR3 region has the DNA TGTGCCAGCAGCTCCTGGGACAGCTCCTACGAGCAGTACTTC.

The chain joins TRBV13 to TRBJ1-2; 7 nucleotides agree with TRBD1. The J segment lost 0 bases and the V segment lost 5 bases, leaving 6 bases of the junction unmatched. In germline, CDR1 is PRHDT, CDR2 FYEKMQ (reference sequence). The CDR3 is made up of 15 amino acids. CDR3 sequence: CASSPGTEANYGYTF. CDR3 DNA sequence: TGTGCCAGCAGCCCCGGGACAGAAGCTAACTATGGCTACACCTTC.

This chain uses TRBV7-2 with TRBJ1-5; unclear D gene. The V end was cut by 5 bases, the J end by 5 bases, with 7 bases between. Looked up from germline, CDR1 is SGHTA and CDR2 is FQGNSA. The CDR3 loop spans 12 amino acids. The CDR3 protein is CASSRRDQPQHF. The DNA for the CDR3 is TGTGCCAGCAGCCGCCGCGATCAGCCCCAGCATTTT.

A few counts support this clone. The rearrangement uses TRBV5-6 and TRBJ1-2; 7 bases line up with TRBD1. J was trimmed by 0 bases and V by 0 bases; bases with no gene match: 5. Per the germline V gene, CDR1 is SGHDT and CDR2 is YYEEEE. The CDR3 length is 16 residues. The CDR3 DNA reads TGTGCCAGCAGCTTGGGCCAGGGGGGAGCTAACTATGGCTACACCTTC. It yields the protein CASSLGQGGANYGYTF.

The chain joins TRBV5-6 to TRBJ1-2; D may be TRBD1 (6 bases). V lost 6 bases to trimming and J lost 0 bases, with 9 bases between them. Looked up from germline, CDR1 is SGHDT and CDR2 is YYEEEE. The CDR3 consists of 13 residues. For the CDR3, the DNA is TGTGCCAGCACCCAGGGGACTAACTATGGCTACACCTTC. This gives the protein CASTQGTNYGYTF.

Of note for this clone: A junction boundary mismatches the germline segment, possibly from a read error. This chain links TRBV4-1 with TRBJ2-5; maybe TRBD2 (5 bases). In germline, CDR1 is MGHRA, CDR2 YSYEKL. This CDR3 is 16 amino acids long. This CDR3 reads CASSQEYSAAGETQYF. CDR3 coding DNA: TGTGCCAGCAGCCAAGAATATAGCGCCGCGGGAGAGACCCAGTACTTC.

This rearrangement joins TRBV7-6 to TRBJ2-3; the match to TRBD2 covers 13 bases. The trim removed 0 bases at V and 3 bases at J, leaving 6 bases unmatched. CDR1 is SGHVS and CDR2 is FNYEAQ in the germline V gene. This CDR3 region has 18 residues. The CDR3 reads CASSLAYQTSGGTDTQYF. DNA for the CDR3: TGTGCCAGCAGCTTAGCGTATCAGACTAGCGGGGGGACAGATACGCAGTATTTT.

This clone was recorded a few times. This same CDR3 is encoded by further DNA sequences in the sample. V is TRBV7-9 and J is TRBJ1-4; possibly TRBD1 for D (5 bases). Germline V gene lookup returns CDR1 SEHNR and CDR2 FQNEAQ (reference sequence). This CDR3 spans 12 amino acids. V was pared by 1 base and J by 8 bases, with 5 bases between. The CDR3 protein is CASSLDREKLFF. The CDR3 DNA reads TGTGCCAGCAGCTTAGACAGGGAAAAACTGTTTTTT.

This clone was observed a handful of times. The V call is TRBV29-1, the J call TRBJ2-7; D is perhaps TRBD1 (6 bases). The germline V and J ends were trimmed by 6 bases and 2 bases, with 14 bases remaining between them. The CDR3 covers 13 residues. Germline CDR1 reads SQVTM; CDR2 reads ANQGSEA. The CDR3 DNA follows: TGCAGCGTCCTGACAGGAACGACCTACGAGCAGTACTTC. It codes for CSVLTGTTYEQYF.

V gene TRBV30 combines with J gene TRBJ1-2; D call uncertain. Germline V CDR1 and CDR2: GTSNPN, SVGIG (reference sequence). V gave up 3 bases and J gave up 5 bases, with 19 bases separating them. The CDR3 consists of 15 residues. The DNA of the CDR3 is TGTGCCTGGAGAGTAGGAGGGTCTGGCGAATATGGCTACACCTTC. Its translation: CAWRVGGSGEYGYTF.

The chain recombines TRBV27 with TRBJ1-1; no firm D call. V was shortened by 2 bases and J by 7 bases, with 14 bases between the two germline ends. The CDR3 spans 14 residues. Germline-derived CDR1 and CDR2 are MNHEY and SMNVEV (reference sequence). CDR3 DNA: TGTGCCAGCAGTTTAAGTTCCTGGACGATTGAAGCTTTCTTT. It encodes CASSLSSWTIEAFF.

The chain combines TRBV30 with TRBJ1-2, with no clear D. CDR1 is GTSNPN, CDR2 SVGIG, per germline (reference sequence). Trimming took off 8 bases at V and 6 bases at J, with 13 bases between the two ends. This CDR3 is built from 11 residues. CDR3 sequence (DNA): TGTGCCGGCCCGGGTGGGGATGGCTACACCTTC. This encodes CAGPGGDGYTF.

V gene TRBV20-1 combines with J gene TRBJ1-1; perhaps TRBD1 as D (6 bases). The CDR3 consists of 10 residues. The V end was cut by 6 bases, the J end by 11 bases, with 13 bases between. The V gene's germline CDR1 is DFQATT and CDR2 SNEGSKA (reference sequence). The CDR3 nucleotides read TGCAGTGCGGCCACAGGGTGGGCTTTCTTT. It encodes CSAATGWAFF.

The chain employs TRBV30 and TRBJ1-5, with D uncertain. This CDR3 contains 14 residues. Trimming removed 2 bases from V and 0 bases from J, with 8 bases in between. From germline, CDR1 is GTSNPN and CDR2 SVGIG (reference sequence). CDR3 residues: CAWSKDNSNQPQHF. As DNA, the CDR3 is TGTGCCTGGAGTAAAGATAATAGCAATCAGCCCCAGCATTTT.

This clone was seen at least ten times. The chain couples TRBV7-9 to TRBJ2-3, with TRBD1 identical over 9 bases. The CDR3 runs 15 residues. Trimming took 5 bases from V and 0 from J; bases not matched to a gene: 3. Germline V gene data show CDR1 as SEHNR and CDR2 as FQNEAQ (reference sequence). The CDR3, as DNA: TGTGCCAGCAGCACCGGACAGGGGAGCACAGATACGCAGTATTTT. It is translated as CASSTGQGSTDTQYF.

CDR3 nucleotide sequence: TGTGCTAGTGCACAAACAGGGGGCTTGACCGGGGAGCTGTTTTTT. Amino acids: CASAQTGGLTGELFF. This chain links TRBV12-5 with TRBJ2-2, with 9 positions matching TRBD1. V was pared by 7 bases and J by 5 bases, with 8 bases of the junction left unmatched. The CDR3 sequence is 15 residues long. The germline V gene has CDR1 LGHNT and CDR2 FRNRAP.

V and J are TRBV6-1 and TRBJ1-2; D is unclear. V was clipped by 2 bases and J by 7 bases, with 11 bases between them. CDR1 is MNHNS, CDR2 SASEGT, per germline. The CDR3 covers 13 residues. CDR3 protein: CASSEISRTGYTF. The CDR3 DNA sequence: TGTGCCAGCAGTGAAATCTCGCGGACTGGCTACACCTTC.

CDR3 sequence: CASSLELQDNEQFF. As DNA, the CDR3 is TGTGCCAGCAGCTTAGAACTACAGGACAATGAGCAGTTCTTC. The chain joins TRBV7-2 to TRBJ2-1; D is perhaps TRBD1 (5 bases). The V gene lost 1 base and the J gene lost 5 bases, with 9 bases spanning the gap. The CDR3 spans 14 residues. Germline assignment: CDR1 SGHTA and CDR2 FQGNSA.

V is TRBV14 and J is TRBJ2-7; TRBD2 is a possible D gene (6 bases). Trimming pared 0 bases from V and 4 bases from J, leaving 13 bases between. This CDR3 has 15 amino acids. Germline CDR1 SGHDN, CDR2 FVKESK. CDR3 protein: CASSQDTQGGYEQYF. The CDR3 bases are TGTGCCAGCAGCCAAGATACTCAGGGAGGTTACGAGCAGTACTTC.

The V call is TRBV7-2, the J call TRBJ2-3; 7 nucleotides agree with TRBD2. The CDR3 covers 14 residues. The germline gives CDR1 SGHTA, CDR2 FQGNSA. Unmatched junction bases numbered 8, after V lost 5 bases and J lost 6 bases. CDR3 sequence: CASSQATSPDTQYF. The DNA for the CDR3 is TGTGCCAGCAGCCAAGCGACTAGCCCGGATACGCAGTATTTT.